Detailed here is one TCR beta chain. The CDR3 runs to 11 residues. CDR1 GTSNPN and CDR2 SVGIG come from the germline V gene (reference sequence). V lost 0 bases to trimming and J lost 7 bases; unmatched junction nucleotides: 0. This specimen comes from a study of blood T cell repertoires in COVID-19. As for the study in general: Samples representing acute and convalescent COVID-19 were sourced from the United States, Italy and Spain.

Repertoires were generated with immunoSEQ multiplex PCR, while TCRdb's copy carries only in-frame clones and drops some. The sample has around 170,000 clones; 80% to 90% are singletons. The clonotype comes from a man aged 25 to 40 with active or convalescent COVID-19. This chain uses TRBV30 with TRBJ2-7, with 7 bases matching TRBD2. The sequenced sample was peripheral blood. CDR3 sequence: CAWSVAGEQYV. The CDR3 DNA reads as TGTGCCTGGAGTGTAGCGGGGGAGCAGTACGTC.